This TCR beta chain was captured in a study of T cell repertoires in cytomegalovirus infection. Trimming shortened V by 7 bases and J by 1 base, and 13 bases separated the two germline ends. Germline-derived CDR1 and CDR2 are SGHKS and YYEKEE (reference sequence). This CDR3 is built from 14 residues. TCRdb independently ran MiXCR on the reads; one entry per CDR3 protein. The table has about 700,000 distinct CDR3 sequences, 30% to 35% seen once. This clonotype occurred a few times. As yet, its antigen is unknown. The sequences come from cultured PBMCs, collected from culture after CMV antigen stimulation. This clonotype was sampled from a human donor in good health (CMV status not recorded). Some clones in this sample may be carry-over from other donors' samples. V gene TRBV5-5 combines with J gene TRBJ2-3, with D possibly matching TRBD2 (6 bases). The CDR3 reads CASGGDLGTDTQYF. CDR3 bases: TGTGCCAGCGGAGGGGATTTGGGCACAGATACGCAGTATTTT.